Each of the 20 T cell receptor beta chains below was sequenced from the same sample in a study of blood T cell repertoires in COVID-19. Only in-frame clones appear in the TCRdb table, and some are missing; sequencing was by immunoSEQ multiplex PCR. The top ten hold around 2% of the sample, which has over 100,000 clones, 70% to 90% seen once. The sequenced sample consisted of peripheral blood. Receptor source: a man between 45 and 60 years old with active COVID-19.

The gene calls are TRBV10-3 and TRBJ1-5; D uncertain. V was shortened by 5 bases and J by 4 bases, with 12 bases between the two germline ends. Germline CDR1 is ENHRY and CDR2 is SYGVKD. The CDR3 has 14 residues. CDR3 nucleotide sequence: TGTGCCATCAGTACCGAACCGGGAAATCAGCCCCAGCATTTT. It yields the protein CAISTEPGNQPQHF.

This chain uses TRBV12-3 or TRBV12-4 with TRBJ1-2; D possibly corresponds to TRBD1 (5 bases). Trimming cost V 3 bases and J 3 bases, with 8 bases left between them. The length of the CDR3 is 13 residues. CDR3 bases: TGTGCCAGCAGTTTGCCAGGGTACTATGGCTACACCTTC. Protein: CASSLPGYYGYTF.

V gene TRBV7-9 combines with J gene TRBJ1-3; 7 bases agree with TRBD1. Germline lookup yields CDR1 SEHNR and CDR2 FQNEAQ (reference sequence). Germline trimming cut 0 bases from V and 7 bases from J; bases unmatched to any gene: 6. The CDR3 length is 15 residues. The CDR3, as DNA: TGTGCCAGCAGCTTAGCTCTGACAGGGAGGAACACCATATATTTT. Translated, it gives CASSLALTGRNTIYF. Full variable domain (missing parts from reference TRBV7-9 and TRBJ1-3): DTGVSQNPRHKITKRGQNVTFRCDPISEHNRLYWYRQTLGQGPEFLTYFQNEAQLEKSRLLSDRFSAERPKGSFSTLEIQRTEQGDSAMYLCASSLALTGRNTIYFGEGSWLTVV.

The CDR3 loop reads CASSPSGTGGFGNTIYF. CDR3 DNA: TGTGCCAGCAGTCCTAGTGGGACAGGGGGCTTCGGAAACACCATATATTTT. The chain carries TRBV9 and TRBJ1-3; 12 bases align to TRBD1. The CDR3 loop spans 17 amino acids. V shed 5 bases and J 4 bases; nucleotides not matched to a gene: 10. In germline, CDR1 is SGDLS, CDR2 YYNGEE.

The genes are TRBV9 and TRBJ2-3; tentatively, D is TRBD2 (7 bases). From germline, CDR1 is SGDLS and CDR2 YYNGEE. The CDR3 spans 15 residues. The CDR3 nucleotides are TGTCCCTGCAGCTGGGGGGGGCGGGGTTCAGATACGCAGTATTTT. Amino acid sequence: CPCSWGGRGSDTQYF.

The V gene is TRBV6-5, the J gene TRBJ2-5; D possibly corresponds to TRBD2 (5 bases). CDR1 and CDR2 (germline): MNHEY, SVGAGI. CDR3 length: 14 amino acids. The ends were cut back, 6 bases at V and 5 bases at J, with 16 bases in the middle. Written as DNA, the CDR3 is TGTGCCAGCAGACGCATGGTCCCGGGGGAGACCCAGTACTTC. Its translation is CASRRMVPGETQYF.

V gene TRBV7-9 combines with J gene TRBJ1-1; D is unresolved. CDR1 and CDR2 (germline): SEHNR, FQNEAQ (reference sequence). The CDR3 contains 14 residues. Trimming left V 5 bases short and J 7 bases short, with 17 bases between. The CDR3 sequence: CASSRKGGIGEAFF. CDR3 nucleotide sequence: TGTGCCAGCAGCCGCAAAGGAGGGATAGGTGAAGCTTTCTTT.

This chain joins TRBV2 and TRBJ2-1; 12 nucleotides agree with TRBD1. The CDR3 runs to 15 residues. The germline V gene encodes CDR1 SNHLY and CDR2 FYNNEI. J gave up 9 bases and V 5 bases, and 8 bases lay outside the gene matches. The CDR3 loop is CASSRPGQGALEQFF. The CDR3, as DNA: TGTGCCAGCAGTCGACCGGGACAGGGGGCGCTTGAGCAGTTCTTC.

This clone was seen ten or more times. The rearrangement uses TRBV4-1 and TRBJ2-7; a possible D gene is TRBD1 (6 bases). Germline V gene sequence: CDR1 MGHRA, CDR2 YSYEKL. V lost 8 bases, J lost 6 bases, and 14 bases lay in between. The CDR3 spans 12 residues. DNA of the CDR3: TGCGCCAGCGCCCAGGGGAACGGCGAGCAGTACTTC. Its protein is CASAQGNGEQYF.

The J gene is TRBJ1-1, the V gene TRBV5-5, with 7 nucleotides matching TRBD1. This CDR3 comprises 16 residues. Germline V lookup: CDR1 SGHKS, CDR2 YYEKEE (reference sequence). V shed 0 bases, J shed 6 bases, and the junction held 11 bases outside the gene matches. The CDR3 coding sequence is TGTGCCAGCAGCTTGGCCTGGCAGGGGGGAGTTCCTGAAGCTTTCTTT. Translating it yields CASSLAWQGGVPEAFF.

The chain carries TRBV19 and TRBJ1-2; perhaps TRBD1 as D (6 bases). The CDR3 spans 14 residues. Germline CDR1 is LNHDA and CDR2 is SQIVND (reference sequence). V was pared by 5 bases and J by 3 bases, with 13 bases between. The CDR3 here is CASSHQQGDYGYTF. CDR3 nucleotide sequence: TGTGCCAGTAGTCACCAACAGGGTGACTATGGCTACACCTTC.

The genes are TRBV18 and TRBJ1-4; 9 bases map to TRBD1. The CDR3 consists of 16 residues. The germline V gene encodes CDR1 KGHSH and CDR2 LQKENI. After removal of 6 bases from V and 2 bases from J, the junction contained 7 bases not matched to a gene. CDR3: CASSQQGAWTNEKLFF. The CDR3 nucleotides are TGTGCCAGCTCCCAACAGGGGGCATGGACTAATGAAAAACTGTTTTTT.

V is TRBV12-3 or TRBV12-4 and J is TRBJ2-5; the match to TRBD2 covers 9 bases. This CDR3 is 13 amino acids long. Trimming removed 3 bases from V and 4 bases from J; junction bases left unmatched: 0. Here the CDR3 reads CASSLTSGETQYF. In DNA form, the CDR3 reads TGTGCCAGCAGTTTGACTAGCGGAGAGACCCAGTACTTC.

The chain joins TRBV25-1 to TRBJ1-2; 8 positions agree with TRBD1. This CDR3 spans 15 amino acids. Germline CDR1 MGHDK, CDR2 SYGVNS. The V gene end was trimmed by 4 bases and the J gene end by 0 bases; junction bases not matched to a gene: 4. The CDR3: CASSVTGQANYGYTF. The CDR3 DNA is TGTGCCAGCAGTGTCACGGGACAGGCTAACTATGGCTACACCTTC.

V and J are TRBV18 and TRBJ1-4; D call uncertain. The CDR3 extends over 12 amino acids. CDR1 is KGHSH and CDR2 is LQKENI in the germline V gene. V shed 2 bases and J shed 7 bases, with 5 bases lying between them. This chain's CDR3 is CASSPEPEKLFF. The DNA for the CDR3 is TGTGCCAGCTCACCAGAGCCTGAAAAACTGTTTTTT.

This clone came up once. J is TRBJ1-6 and V is TRBV3-1 (or the pseudogene TRBV3-2), with 7 bases aligning to TRBD1. CDR3 length: 14 amino acids. Per the germline V gene, CDR1 is LGHDT and CDR2 is YNNKEL (reference sequence). Losses at the gene ends were 4 bases for V and 7 bases for J; bases not matched to a gene: 4. This chain's CDR3 is CASSRTGSNSPLHF. In DNA, the CDR3 is TGTGCCAGCAGCCGGACAGGCTCGAATTCACCCCTCCACTTT.

The chain has TRBV4-3 and TRBJ1-4; 7 bases are a match to TRBD1. The V gene's germline CDR1 is LGHNA and CDR2 YSLEER. V shed 3 bases and J 4 bases; nucleotides not matched to a gene: 2. The CDR3 consists of 14 residues. The CDR3 region is CASSQTGLNEKLFF. The CDR3 DNA reads as TGCGCCAGCAGCCAGACAGGGCTTAATGAAAAACTGTTTTTT.

This chain connects TRBV9 to TRBJ1-4; the D gene is possibly TRBD1 (6 bases). The CDR3 sequence is 15 residues long. The ends were cut back, 4 bases at V and 3 bases at J, with 13 bases in the middle. Germline-derived CDR1 and CDR2 are SGDLS and YYNGEE. The DNA of the CDR3 is TGTGCCAGCAGCCTCTCGGGGGGCCCTAATGAAAAACTGTTTTTT. Its protein product is CASSLSGGPNEKLFF.

The chain carries TRBV7-6 and TRBJ2-5; 8 nucleotides match TRBD2. The V gene's germline CDR1 is SGHVS and CDR2 FNYEAQ. This CDR3 contains 16 residues. Unmatched junction bases numbered 6, after V lost 1 base and J lost 2 bases. CDR3 residues: CASSLVIAGQQETQYF. The CDR3 coding sequence is TGTGCCAGCAGCTTAGTAATAGCGGGACAACAAGAGACCCAGTACTTC.

The chain carries TRBV7-9 and TRBJ2-3; D possibly corresponds to TRBD1 (5 bases). Germline V gives CDR1 SEHNR, CDR2 FQNEAQ (reference sequence). The CDR3 extends over 14 amino acids. Trimming shortened V by 6 bases and J by 6 bases, and 16 bases separated the two germline ends. The CDR3 sequence is CASRPGSAGDTQYF. DNA of the CDR3: TGTGCCAGCAGGCCAGGGTCCGCCGGGGATACGCAGTATTTT.